The 30 T cell receptor beta chains given below trace back to one sample, sequenced in a study of shared clonotypes between healthy human individuals. Repertoires were generated with immunoSEQ multiplex PCR, while TCRdb's copy carries only in-frame clones and drops some. Of millions of clones detected, more than 85% appear once; the ten largest clones hold 1.7%. Naive CD8 cells, CD45RO-negative and positively selected for CCR7, excluded terminally differentiated effector memory CD45RA+ cells. The sample taken for sequencing was naive CD8+ T cells from PBMCs. Receptors originate from a man between 18 and 29 years old in good health. Some clones in this sample may be carry-over from other donors' samples.

The chain employs TRBV5-3 and TRBJ1-5; a possible D gene is TRBD1 (6 bases). Being an ORF, TRBV5-3 has a function that is uncertain. CDR3 length: 21 residues. V shed 4 bases and J shed 1 base, with 30 bases lying between them. The CDR3: CARSGKGTRPRRQASNQPQHF. The CDR3 DNA reads as TGTGCCAGAAGCGGGAAAGGGACACGACCCCGTCGACAAGCAAGCAATCAGCCCCAGCATTTT.

The rearrangement links TRBV29-1 to TRBJ2-5, with 7 bases that match TRBD1. This CDR3 has 13 residues. V shed 6 bases and J 5 bases; nucleotides not matched to a gene: 9. Germline V gene sequence: CDR1 SQVTM, CDR2 ANQGSEA. The CDR3 DNA sequence: TGCAGCGTCCGTACAGGGGTTGCGGAGACCCAGTACTTC. Translating it yields CSVRTGVAETQYF.

This rearrangement joins TRBV4-3 to TRBJ2-7, with 10 bases that match TRBD1. Germline CDR1 is LGHNA and CDR2 is YSLEER. The CDR3 is 14 amino acids. The junction had 4 bases not matched to a gene; V was cut back by 6 bases and J by 2 bases. CDR3 in amino acids: CASRAGTGAYEQYF. The DNA for the CDR3 is TGCGCCAGCAGGGCCGGGACAGGGGCCTACGAGCAGTACTTC.

This chain joins TRBV7-9 and TRBJ2-3, with D perhaps matching TRBD1 or TRBD2 (5 bases each). CDR3 size: 16 residues. Germline values: CDR1 SEHNR, CDR2 FQNEAQ (reference sequence). V gave up 0 bases and J gave up 1 base, with 11 bases separating them. CDR3 nucleotides: TGTGCCAGCAGCTTAGCGGGAGACAGCCGCACAGATACGCAGTATTTT. It codes for CASSLAGDSRTDTQYF. Complete variable domain (other parts from reference TRBV7-9 and TRBJ2-3): DTGVSQNPRHKITKRGQNVTFRCDPISEHNRLYWYRQTLGQGPEFLTYFQNEAQLEKSRLLSDRFSAERPKGSFSTLEIQRTEQGDSAMYLCASSLAGDSRTDTQYFGPGTRLTVL.

The chain combines TRBV29-1 with TRBJ2-1; possibly TRBD2 for D (6 bases). Trimming removed 7 bases from V and 1 base from J, with 14 bases in between. CDR1 and CDR2 from the germline V gene are SQVTM and ANQGSEA. The CDR3 contains 14 residues. The CDR3 bases are TGCAGCGGTGGCGGGGACCTTTCCTACAATGAGCAGTTCTTC. Translation: CSGGGDLSYNEQFF.

The chain combines TRBV19 with TRBJ2-2; D ambiguous. Germline V lookup: CDR1 LNHDA, CDR2 SQIVND (reference sequence). Trimming took off 3 bases at V and 1 base at J, with 9 bases between the two ends. This CDR3 has 15 amino acids. CDR3 coding DNA: TGTGCCAGTAGTATTTTAGGAGTGAACACCGGGGAGCTGTTTTTT. It encodes CASSILGVNTGELFF.

CDR3 DNA sequence: TGTGCCAGCAGCTCTACCCGGGGGAGTGTCTACAATGAGCAGTTCTTC. Protein sequence: CASSSTRGSVYNEQFF. The V and J genes are TRBV9 and TRBJ2-1; tentative D call: TRBD2 (6 bases). In germline, CDR1 is SGDLS, CDR2 YYNGEE. V lost 4 bases to trimming and J lost 3 bases, with 17 bases between them. The CDR3 runs to 16 residues.

The chain links TRBV28 to TRBJ2-3; 10 bases map to TRBD2. The CDR3 extends over 17 amino acids. The germline V gene has CDR1 MDHEN and CDR2 SYDVKM. Trimming at V came to 5 bases and at J to 0 bases, leaving 8 bases not matched to a gene. CDR3 amino acids: CASSDLAGVHSTDTQYF. CDR3 bases: TGTGCCAGCAGTGATCTAGCGGGAGTACATAGCACAGATACGCAGTATTTT.

This clone was observed a single time. The J gene is TRBJ1-2, the V gene TRBV5-1, with 9 bases that match TRBD1. Trimming took 1 base from V and 6 from J; bases not matched to a gene: 7. From germline, CDR1 is SGHRS and CDR2 YFSETQ. The CDR3 is made up of 15 amino acids. This CDR3 reads CASSLRTGEAHGYTF. The CDR3 region has the DNA TGCGCCAGCAGCTTGAGGACAGGGGAAGCCCATGGCTACACCTTC.

This chain uses TRBV27 with TRBJ1-1; the D is unclear. The CDR3 contains 14 residues. Deletions cut 8 bases from V and 1 base from J, with 14 bases between. Germline CDR1 MNHEY, CDR2 SMNVEV (reference sequence). The DNA of the CDR3 is TGTGCCAGCTCAACCTATGGGTCGAACACTGAAGCTTTCTTT. Amino acids: CASSTYGSNTEAFF.

J is TRBJ2-1 and V is TRBV9; D is unclear. The V gene's germline CDR1 is SGDLS and CDR2 YYNGEE. V lost 0 bases and J 8 bases, leaving 15 bases between the germline ends. This CDR3 region has 15 residues. The CDR3 coding sequence is TGTGCCAGCAGCGTAGTGGCAGGCGGTAAGGATGAGCAGTTCTTC. It yields the protein CASSVVAGGKDEQFF.

This clone was detected once. Other DNA sequences in the same sample also yield this CDR3. This chain joins TRBV4-1 and TRBJ1-3; the D gene is possibly TRBD1 (6 bases). Trimming removed 3 bases from V and 1 base from J, with 7 bases in between. CDR1 and CDR2 from the germline V gene are MGHRA and YSYEKL. There are 14 residues in the CDR3. CDR3 nucleotide sequence: TGCGCCAGCAGCCAGGGGGCGTCTGGAAACACCATATATTTT. Its protein product is CASSQGASGNTIYF.

V gene TRBV28 combines with J gene TRBJ2-4; D is uncertain. CDR3 size: 21 residues. CDR1 and CDR2 (germline): MDHEN, SYDVKM. V was cut by 3 bases and J by 0 bases, with 27 bases left in between. The CDR3 protein is CASSFPNSEGADNLAKNIQYF. DNA for the CDR3: TGTGCCAGCAGTTTTCCAAACAGTGAAGGAGCCGACAACCTAGCCAAAAACATTCAGTACTTC. The full variable domain, completed using reference TRBV28 and TRBJ2-4, is DVKVTQSSRYLVKRTGEKVFLECVQDMDHENMFWYRQDPGLGLRLIYFSYDVKMKEKGDIPEGYSVSREKKERFSLILESASTNQTSMYLCASSFPNSEGADNLAKNIQYFGAGTRLSVL.

The chain is built from TRBV29-1 and TRBJ2-5, with 7 bases that match TRBD1. CDR1 SQVTM and CDR2 ANQGSEA come from the germline V gene. The V and J ends lost 4 bases and 7 bases, in that order; junction bases with no gene match: 18. This CDR3 has 16 amino acids. Here the CDR3 reads CSVVFRDSLIDRTQYF. The CDR3 nucleotides read TGCAGCGTTGTTTTCCGGGACAGCCTCATCGATCGGACCCAGTACTTC.

This clone has just one count. The chain carries TRBV11-2 and TRBJ2-7; perhaps D is TRBD1 or TRBD2 (6 bases each). From germline, CDR1 is SGHAT and CDR2 FQNNGV. The CDR3 has 15 amino acids. The V end was cut by 3 bases, the J end by 2 bases, with 14 bases between. The CDR3 DNA follows: TGTGCCAGCAGCTTTGGGGGGCTAAGGGCCTACGAGCAGTACTTC. It encodes CASSFGGLRAYEQYF.

The rearrangement uses TRBV28 and TRBJ2-3; tentative D call: TRBD2 (6 bases). The CDR3 has 16 amino acids. Germline CDR1 reads MDHEN; CDR2 reads SYDVKM. The V gene lost 7 bases and the J gene lost 0 bases, with 17 bases spanning the gap. The CDR3 sequence is CASTRGWGTSTDTQYF. In DNA form, the CDR3 reads TGTGCCAGCACCCGGGGATGGGGGACTAGCACAGATACGCAGTATTTT.

This rearrangement joins TRBV18 to TRBJ2-7; D uncertain. The germline CDR1 and CDR2 sequences are KGHSH and LQKENI. The CDR3 extends over 12 amino acids. The V end was cut by 4 bases, the J end by 4 bases, with 8 bases between. CDR3: CASSLRRYEQYF. CDR3 coding DNA: TGTGCCAGCTCACTAAGGCGGTACGAGCAGTACTTC.

The chain has TRBV9 and TRBJ2-7; D call uncertain. V lost 0 bases and J 4 bases, leaving 14 bases between the germline ends. The CDR3 extends over 15 amino acids. The V gene's germline CDR1 is SGDLS and CDR2 YYNGEE. CDR3 residues: CASSVDLATPYEQYF. In DNA form, the CDR3 reads TGTGCCAGCAGCGTAGATCTGGCGACGCCTTACGAGCAGTACTTC.

The chain is built from TRBV19 and TRBJ1-5; D not resolved. This CDR3 contains 14 residues. The V end was cut by 9 bases, the J end by 1 base, with 13 bases between. Germline V gene lookup returns CDR1 LNHDA and CDR2 SQIVND (reference sequence). CDR3 coding DNA: TGTGCCAGCATCCCTCCTTTCAGCAATCAGCCCCAGCATTTT. This encodes CASIPPFSNQPQHF.

J is TRBJ2-1 and V is TRBV7-9; the match to TRBD2 covers 7 bases. With 2 bases clipped from V and 8 bases from J, the junction kept 9 bases outside the gene matches. From germline, CDR1 is SEHNR and CDR2 FQNEAQ (reference sequence). The CDR3 contains 15 residues. The CDR3 reads CASSLPGGFSHEQFF. The CDR3 DNA follows: TGTGCCAGCAGCTTACCCGGGGGGTTCTCGCATGAGCAGTTCTTC.

DNA for the CDR3: TGTGCCAGCAGGAACGAGGGCTCGAACACTGAAGCTTTCTTT. As protein: CASRNEGSNTEAFF. The chain is built from TRBV2 and TRBJ1-1; no firm D call. Per germline, CDR1 SNHLY and CDR2 FYNNEI. Between the trimmed V and J ends, which lost 6 bases and 1 base, there was a span of 12 bases. CDR3 length equals 14 residues.

The rearrangement joins TRBV5-4 to TRBJ2-5; D is unclear. V was clipped by 0 bases and J by 3 bases, with 3 bases between them. There are 12 residues in the CDR3. CDR1 SGHNT and CDR2 YYREEE come from the germline V gene (reference sequence). CDR3 nucleotides: TGTGCCAGCAGCTTGGAAGAAGAGACCCAGTACTTC. Its translation: CASSLEEETQYF.

The chain joins TRBV27 to TRBJ2-1, with D tentatively TRBD1 (5 bases). V lost 2 bases to trimming and J lost 6 bases, with 8 bases between them. Germline V CDR1 and CDR2: MNHEY, SMNVEV (reference sequence). The CDR3 has 13 amino acids. The CDR3 sequence: CASSLIQANEQFF. In nucleotides, the CDR3 is TGTGCCAGCAGTTTAATACAGGCCAATGAGCAGTTCTTC.

Details on this clone: Within the sample, other DNA sequences also encode this same CDR3. The V call is TRBV6-1, the J call TRBJ2-1; the match to TRBD2 covers 10 bases. Germline CDR1 reads MNHNS; CDR2 reads SASEGT. CDR3 length equals 17 residues. V lost 2 bases to trimming and J lost 4 bases; unmatched junction nucleotides: 8. The CDR3 coding sequence is TGTGCCAGCAGTGAAAGGACTAGCGGTTCCCCTTACAATGAGCAGTTCTTC. It codes for CASSERTSGSPYNEQFF.

This clone was observed once. The chain recombines TRBV2 with TRBJ1-1; unclear D gene. The V and J ends lost 3 bases and 3 bases respectively, with 8 bases between them. The CDR3 runs 13 residues. The V gene's germline CDR1 is SNHLY and CDR2 FYNNEI. CDR3 loop: CASSDRSYTEAFF. The CDR3 DNA reads TGTGCCAGCAGTGATAGGAGTTACACTGAAGCTTTCTTT.

The chain combines TRBV9 with TRBJ2-1; the match to TRBD2 covers 11 bases. CDR1 SGDLS and CDR2 YYNGEE come from the germline V gene. V lost 3 bases to trimming and J lost 2 bases; unmatched junction nucleotides: 1. This CDR3 is built from 15 residues. As DNA, the CDR3 is TGTGCCAGCAGCGAGGGACTAGCGGCCTACAATGAGCAGTTCTTC. Amino acids: CASSEGLAAYNEQFF.

Here the CDR3 DNA reads TGTGCCAGCGCGGGAGGGGGAGACAATGAGCAGTTCTTC. The encoded protein is CASAGGGDNEQFF. The rearrangement links TRBV27 to TRBJ2-1, with 9 bases lining up with TRBD2. The germline V gene encodes CDR1 MNHEY and CDR2 SMNVEV (reference sequence). The CDR3 consists of 13 residues. V lost 8 bases and J lost 5; bases outside the gene matches: 4.

This clone occurred once. The chain joins TRBV11-2 to TRBJ2-2, with TRBD2 as a possible D gene (5 bases). The CDR3 loop spans 17 amino acids. Trimming pared 5 bases from V and 9 bases from J, leaving 25 bases between. Germline V gene data show CDR1 as SGHAT and CDR2 as FQNNGV. The CDR3 region is CASSRDPEGGWRRELFF. In DNA form, the CDR3 reads TGTGCCAGCAGCCGAGACCCCGAAGGAGGCTGGCGGAGGGAGCTGTTTTTT. Full variable domain (missing parts from reference TRBV11-2 and TRBJ2-2): EAGVAQSPRYKIIEKRQSVAFWCNPISGHATLYWYQQILGQGPKLLIQFQNNGVVDDSQLPKDRFSAERLKGVDSTLKIQPAKLEDSAVYLCASSRDPEGGWRRELFFGEGSRLTVL.

J is TRBJ1-2 and V is TRBV28; the D is unclear. The CDR3 totals 12 residues. Trimming left V 4 bases short and J 0 bases short, with 3 bases between. Germline loops: CDR1 MDHEN, CDR2 SYDVKM. In DNA form, the CDR3 reads TGTGCCAGCAGTTGGCCTAACTATGGCTACACCTTC. As protein: CASSWPNYGYTF.

This chain uses TRBV4-2 with TRBJ2-2, with 14 bases lining up with TRBD2. The CDR3 sequence is 19 residues long. V gave up 3 bases and J gave up 4 bases; unmatched junction bases: 10. Per germline, CDR1 LGHNA and CDR2 YNFKEQ. The chain's CDR3 is CASSQAGTSGSWGTGELFF. CDR3 sequence (DNA): TGTGCCAGCAGCCAGGCCGGGACTAGCGGGAGTTGGGGCACCGGGGAGCTGTTTTTT.